This T cell receptor beta chain was sequenced for a study of CD8 T cells in Susac syndrome. Random hexamers were used to reverse transcribe 0.5 to 1 ug of RNA. Multiplex PCR with immunoSEQ amplified the TCR beta CDR3 across 54 Vbeta and 13 Jbeta. TCRdb recomputed calls from the immunoSEQ multiplex PCR reads with MiXCR, one row per CDR3 protein. The sample contains about 300,000 distinct CDR3 sequences, over 75% of which appear only once. The multiple sclerosis controls, all treatment-naive patients, had relapsing-remitting disease that was stable or active. The V end lost 8 bases, the J end lost 6 bases, and 17 bases lay between the germline ends. CDR1 and CDR2 (germline): GTSNPN, SVGIG (reference sequence). CDR3 length: 12 amino acids.

The sequence was collected from a human donor with multiple sclerosis. The sample consisted of CD8+ T cells from PBMCs. The chain is built from TRBV30 and TRBJ2-7; TRBD1 is a possible D gene (5 bases). CDR3 nucleotides: TGTGCCGGAATGGGGCCCGTGGGCGAGCAGTACTTC. Protein sequence: CAGMGPVGEQYF.